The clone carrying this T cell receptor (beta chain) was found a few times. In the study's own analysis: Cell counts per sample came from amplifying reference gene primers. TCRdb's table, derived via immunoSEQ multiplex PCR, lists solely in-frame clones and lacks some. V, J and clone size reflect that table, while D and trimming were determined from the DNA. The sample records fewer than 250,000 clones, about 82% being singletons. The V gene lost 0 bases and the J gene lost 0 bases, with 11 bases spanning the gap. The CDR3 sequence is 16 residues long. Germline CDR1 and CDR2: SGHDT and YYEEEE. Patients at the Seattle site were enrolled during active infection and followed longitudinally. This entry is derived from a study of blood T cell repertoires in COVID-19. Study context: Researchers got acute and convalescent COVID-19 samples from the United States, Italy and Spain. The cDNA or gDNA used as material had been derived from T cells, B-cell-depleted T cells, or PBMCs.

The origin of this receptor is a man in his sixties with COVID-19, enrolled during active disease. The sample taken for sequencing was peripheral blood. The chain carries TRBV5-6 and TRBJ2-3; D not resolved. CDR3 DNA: TGTGCCAGCAGCTTGGAGTCGCGAAGAAGCACAGATACGCAGTATTTT. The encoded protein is CASSLESRRSTDTQYF. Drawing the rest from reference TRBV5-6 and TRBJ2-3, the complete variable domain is DAGVTQSPTHLIKTRGQQVTLRCSPKSGHDTVSWYQQALGQGPQFIFQYYEEEERQRGNFPDRFSGHQFPNYSSELNVNALLLGDSALYLCASSLESRRSTDTQYFGPGTRLTVL.